Described below is a single T cell receptor beta chain sequence and its context. No antigen is known for it. This sample was included in a study of OX40 agonist ivuxolimab in advanced cancers. Study-level findings and limits: Expanded clones were, on average, more numerous among CD8+ T cells than CD4+.

V was trimmed by 4 bases and J by 4 bases, leaving 14 bases between them. Looked up from germline, CDR1 is SQVTM and CDR2 is ANQGSEA. This CDR3 contains 13 residues. Libraries were prepared by immunoSEQ multiplex PCR; TCRdb keeps only in-frame clonotypes and omits some of them. The profile shows roughly 56,000 clones, 84% of them singletons. The rearrangement uses TRBV29-1 and TRBJ2-7; D perhaps matches TRBD1 (5 bases). This sequence originates from an adult with an advanced solid tumor such as melanoma, head and neck, liver or kidney cancer. The starting material was CD4+ or CD8+ T cells sorted from blood, obtained in a trial of the OX40 agonist ivuxolimab. CDR3 sequence: CSVVSDKIYEQYF. Written as DNA, the CDR3 is TGCAGCGTTGTCTCGGACAAAATATACGAGCAGTACTTC.